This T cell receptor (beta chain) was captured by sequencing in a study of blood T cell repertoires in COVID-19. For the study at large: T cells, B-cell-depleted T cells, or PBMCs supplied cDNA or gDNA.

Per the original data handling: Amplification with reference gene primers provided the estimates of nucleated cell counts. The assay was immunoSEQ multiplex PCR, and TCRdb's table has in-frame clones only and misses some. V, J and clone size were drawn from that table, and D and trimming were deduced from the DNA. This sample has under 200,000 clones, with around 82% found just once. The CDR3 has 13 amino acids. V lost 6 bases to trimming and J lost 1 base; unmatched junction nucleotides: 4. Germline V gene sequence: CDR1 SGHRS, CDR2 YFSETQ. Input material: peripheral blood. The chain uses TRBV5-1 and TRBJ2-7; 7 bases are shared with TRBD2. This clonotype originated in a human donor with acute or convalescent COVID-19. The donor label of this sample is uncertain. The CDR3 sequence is CASNGGGSYEQYF. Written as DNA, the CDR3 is TGCGCCAGCAACGGCGGGGGATCCTACGAGCAGTACTTC. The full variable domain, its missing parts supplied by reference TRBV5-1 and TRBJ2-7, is KAGVTQTPRYLIKTRGQQVTLSCSPISGHRSVSWYQQTPGQGLQFLFEYFSETQRNKGNFPGRFSGRQFSNSRSEMNVSTLELGDSALYLCASNGGGSYEQYFGPGTRLTVT.